This record covers a single T cell receptor beta chain. The antigen remains unidentified. Read data end 3 residues before the CDR3 end; the end is taken from the germline J gene. This entry belongs to a study of T cell clonality in common variable immunodeficiency. Study results and caveats: Compared with controls, CVID subjects had fewer shared TCRbeta clones. CVID subjects showed higher TCRbeta clonality than healthy controls. Fewer deletions and N-nucleotide insertions were reportedly seen in common variable immunodeficiency TCR beta sequences.

The table came from immunoSEQ multiplex PCR; TCRdb's copy has only in-frame clones and leaves some out. The table lists 35,000 to 50,000 clones, with no singletons. CDR3 length: 15 residues. With V trimmed by 2 bases and J by 3 bases, 5 bases remained unmatched. Germline CDR1 reads SNHLY; CDR2 reads FYNNEI. This sequence was found in a person aged 18 to 75 in good health. The chain uses TRBV2 and TRBJ1-2; 8 bases are a match to TRBD1. Specimen: peripheral blood mononuclear cells. The sequenced part of the CDR3 DNA is TGTGCCAGCAGTGAAAAGACAGGGGAGGACTATGGC. Translating it yields CASSEKTGEDYG. The full CDR3 protein is CASSEKTGEDYGYTF.